This T cell receptor (beta chain) was identified in a study of graft-versus-host responses after intestinal transplantation. The data were produced by immunoSEQ multiplex PCR, yet TCRdb's version contains in-frame clones alone and is incomplete. The sample shows more than 65,000 clones, roughly 90% of them seen only once. Remarks on this clone: Its cognate antigen is unknown.

The V and J ends lost 5 bases and 6 bases respectively, with 11 bases between them. The CDR3 loop spans 13 amino acids. Germline V gene sequence: CDR1 SGHVS, CDR2 FNYEAQ. Here the sequenced sample was unstimulated CD8+ T cells sorted from spleen or lymph node cells, taken before transplant. This clonotype was obtained from a human donor who was the organ donor for an intestinal transplant. The V and J genes are TRBV7-6 and TRBJ2-1; D is tentatively TRBD1 or TRBD2 (6 bases each). The CDR3 here is CASSIGGTNEQFF. Here the CDR3 DNA reads TGTGCCAGCAGCATAGGGGGGACCAATGAGCAGTTCTTC.